A single sample is the source of the 24 T cell receptor beta chains below, sequenced in a study of neoadjuvant nivolumab and ipilimumab in lung cancer. Data came from immunoSEQ multiplex PCR; TCRdb stores just in-frame clones and leaves some out. The table has over 25,000 clones, about 70% seen once. The input for sequencing was tumor tissue, taken after neoadjuvant nivolumab, alone or with ipilimumab, at or shortly before surgery. Receptors originate from an adult with non-small cell lung cancer.

The chain couples TRBV2 to TRBJ2-6, with a possible D match to TRBD1 (5 bases). The CDR3 runs 15 residues. Trimming cost V 1 base and J 4 bases, with 8 bases left between them. Per the germline V gene, CDR1 is SNHLY and CDR2 is FYNNEI. The CDR3 DNA reads TGTGCCAGCAGTGAAGAGGGGTCCGGGGCCAACGTCCTGACTTTC. Translating gives CASSEEGSGANVLTF.

The chain recombines TRBV6-5 with TRBJ1-1; TRBD1 matches 10 bases. V shed 5 bases, J shed 2 bases, and the junction held 5 bases outside the gene matches. The length of the CDR3 is 15 residues. CDR1 MNHEY and CDR2 SVGAGI come from the germline V gene. Written as DNA, the CDR3 is TGTGCCAGCAGTAGAGGGGACAGGGGAAACACTGAAGCTTTCTTT. Its protein is CASSRGDRGNTEAFF.

This chain joins TRBV7-9 and TRBJ1-1, with 7 positions matching TRBD1. The J segment lost 3 bases and the V segment lost 2 bases, leaving 6 bases of the junction unmatched. Germline values: CDR1 SEHNR, CDR2 FQNEAQ (reference sequence). CDR3 length equals 15 residues. For the CDR3, the DNA is TGTGCCAGCAGCTTAAGGGGGCAGGGCGACACTGAAGCTTTCTTT. Translating it yields CASSLRGQGDTEAFF.

This clone was seen more than once but under ten times. This chain connects TRBV30 to TRBJ1-2; 7 bases are shared with TRBD1. The CDR3 runs to 14 residues. V trimming: 0 bases; J trimming: 1 base; junction bases outside the gene matches: 2. Germline V gives CDR1 GTSNPN, CDR2 SVGIG (reference sequence). The CDR3 here is CAWSVDRDNYGYTF. The CDR3 bases are TGTGCCTGGAGTGTAGACAGGGATAACTATGGCTACACCTTC. The variable domain in full, completed from reference TRBV30 and TRBJ1-2, reads SQTIHQWPATLVQPVGSPLSLECTVEGTSNPNLYWYRQAAGRGLQLLFYSVGIGQISSEVPQNLSASRPQDRQFILSSKKLLLSDSGFYLCAWSVDRDNYGYTFGSGTRLTVV.

V is TRBV6-5 and J is TRBJ1-5; 8 nucleotides line up with TRBD1. CDR1 is MNHEY and CDR2 is SVGAGI in the germline V gene. The CDR3 length is 14 residues. V lost 6 bases and J lost 6; bases outside the gene matches: 7. CDR3: CASRKTGVGQPQHF. DNA of the CDR3: TGTGCCAGCAGAAAGACAGGGGTGGGTCAGCCCCAGCATTTT.

This chain connects TRBV2 to TRBJ1-2; 8 bases are shared with TRBD1. CDR1 and CDR2 (germline): SNHLY, FYNNEI. The V and J ends lost 7 bases and 6 bases, in that order; junction bases with no gene match: 10. CDR3 length: 14 residues. The CDR3 spells CASTLSGGVDGYTF. The CDR3 DNA is TGTGCCAGCACCCTATCAGGGGGCGTGGATGGCTACACCTTC.

The chain combines TRBV28 with TRBJ1-2; 7 nucleotides align to TRBD1. Germline CDR1 and CDR2: MDHEN and SYDVKM. The CDR3 has 15 amino acids. J lost 0 bases, V lost 5 bases, and 6 bases had no gene match. The CDR3 DNA reads as TGTGCCAGCAGTCCCCGACAGGGCACTAACTATGGCTACACCTTC. This sequence encodes CASSPRQGTNYGYTF.

This clone was recorded only once. V is TRBV10-3 and J is TRBJ1-1, with D unclear. Trimming took 2 bases from V and 1 from J, leaving 5 bases between them. The CDR3 is made up of 13 amino acids. CDR1 ENHRY and CDR2 SYGVKD come from the germline V gene. In nucleotides, the CDR3 is TGTGCCATCAGTGAGCGACAGAACACTGAAGCTTTCTTT. Protein: CAISERQNTEAFF.

The rearrangement links TRBV30 to TRBJ2-3, with D possibly being TRBD1 (6 bases). Deletions cut 1 base from V and 4 bases from J, with 15 bases between. The CDR3 contains 15 residues. From germline, CDR1 is GTSNPN and CDR2 SVGIG (reference sequence). CDR3 amino acids: CAWSGQGSRADTQYF. In DNA form, the CDR3 reads TGTGCCTGGAGTGGGCAGGGGTCAAGGGCAGATACGCAGTATTTT.

V and J are TRBV5-4 and TRBJ2-7; tentatively, D is TRBD2 (5 bases). The germline V gene encodes CDR1 SGHNT and CDR2 YYREEE (reference sequence). V was clipped by 2 bases and J by 5 bases, with 17 bases between them. This CDR3 spans 15 amino acids. CDR3 in amino acids: CASSLGDSRRNEQYF. The CDR3 DNA is TGTGCCAGCAGCTTAGGCGACTCCCGGAGGAACGAGCAGTACTTC.

The chain has TRBV7-3 and TRBJ1-1, with D unclear. Germline CDR1 SGHTA, CDR2 FQGTGA. Deletions cut 2 bases from V and 5 bases from J, with 15 bases between. The CDR3 is made up of 15 amino acids. The CDR3 DNA sequence: TGTGCCAGCAGCTTAGGAGGGAGTACGGTAACTGAAGCTTTCTTT. Its translation: CASSLGGSTVTEAFF.

Within the sample, this clone is medium-sized. The V call is TRBV7-9, the J call TRBJ2-7; TRBD1 matches 8 bases. J gave up 2 bases and V 2 bases, and 2 bases lay outside the gene matches. The germline gives CDR1 SEHNR, CDR2 FQNEAQ (reference sequence). The CDR3 runs 14 residues. The CDR3 loop reads CASSLWDRPYEQYF. For the CDR3, the DNA is TGTGCCAGCAGCTTATGGGACAGGCCCTACGAGCAGTACTTC. Using reference TRBV7-9 and TRBJ2-7 for the parts outside the CDR3, the full variable domain is DTGVSQNPRHKITKRGQNVTFRCDPISEHNRLYWYRQTLGQGPEFLTYFQNEAQLEKSRLLSDRFSAERPKGSFSTLEIQRTEQGDSAMYLCASSLWDRPYEQYFGPGTRLTVT.

This clone was picked up a small number of times. The V call is TRBV2, the J call TRBJ2-7; D not resolved. The length of the CDR3 is 11 residues. With 6 bases removed from V and 7 bases from J, the gap between germline ends came to 10 bases. In germline, CDR1 is SNHLY, CDR2 FYNNEI. CDR3 protein: CASRLYFEQYF. DNA for the CDR3: TGTGCCAGCAGGTTGTATTTTGAGCAGTACTTC.

The chain carries TRBV18 and TRBJ2-7; D uncertain. CDR3 length: 14 residues. CDR1 is KGHSH, CDR2 LQKENI, per germline. V lost 4 bases and J 5 bases, leaving 15 bases between the germline ends. The CDR3 DNA is TGTGCCAGCTCACAGTCCGGTTCTGTGGACGAGCAGTACTTC. This translates into CASSQSGSVDEQYF.

CDR3 DNA: TGTGCCAGCCGACAGGGATCCACTAATGAAAAACTGTTTTTT. Protein: CASRQGSTNEKLFF. The V and J genes are TRBV19 and TRBJ1-4, with 7 bases that match TRBD1. V was pared by 9 bases and J by 2 bases, with 6 bases of the junction left unmatched. Germline V lookup: CDR1 LNHDA, CDR2 SQIVND (reference sequence). The CDR3 covers 14 residues.

The V and J genes are TRBV5-6 and TRBJ1-1; no reliable D call. Germline-derived CDR1 and CDR2 are SGHDT and YYEEEE. CDR3 length equals 14 residues. Trimming removed 5 bases from V and 0 bases from J, with 11 bases in between. The chain's CDR3 is CASRTGPMNTEAFF. The CDR3 nucleotides read TGTGCCAGCAGAACGGGCCCCATGAACACTGAAGCTTTCTTT.

The V and J genes are TRBV7-2 and TRBJ2-3; D might be TRBD1 or TRBD2, each matching 5 bases. This CDR3 is 16 amino acids long. V was pared by 2 bases and J by 4 bases, with 16 bases between. Germline V gives CDR1 SGHTA, CDR2 FQGNSA. CDR3 DNA: TGTGCCAGCAGCTTAATGGCCCACCGGGGCTCAGATACGCAGTATTTT. Translated, it gives CASSLMAHRGSDTQYF.

V and J are TRBV11-2 and TRBJ2-3; D not resolved. CDR3 size: 11 residues. Germline loops: CDR1 SGHAT, CDR2 FQNNGV. The V end lost 4 bases, the J end lost 9 bases, and 8 bases lay between the germline ends. DNA for the CDR3: TGTGCCAGCAGCTCCTTTTGGACGCAGTATTTT. Translating it yields CASSSFWTQYF.

The chain is built from TRBV9 and TRBJ2-2, with 9 positions matching TRBD1. From germline, CDR1 is SGDLS and CDR2 YYNGEE. The CDR3 has 16 amino acids. The V segment lost 0 bases and the J segment 6 bases; nucleotides outside the gene matches: 6. CDR3 coding DNA: TGTGCCAGCAGCGTAGCTACAGGGGGCGTCCCCGGGGAGCTGTTTTTT. It yields the protein CASSVATGGVPGELFF.

V is TRBV18 and J is TRBJ2-2, with D perhaps given as TRBD1 or TRBD2 (5 bases each). Between the trimmed V and J ends, which lost 6 bases and 0 bases, there was a span of 11 bases. CDR1 is KGHSH, CDR2 LQKENI, per germline. This CDR3 is 15 amino acids long. This CDR3 is CASSRDGANTGELFF. CDR3 nucleotides: TGTGCCAGCTCTCGGGACGGCGCGAACACCGGGGAGCTGTTTTTT.

The chain joins TRBV18 to TRBJ1-4; D is ambiguous. CDR3 length: 17 amino acids. Deletions cut 3 bases from V and 0 bases from J, with 14 bases between. Germline values: CDR1 KGHSH, CDR2 LQKENI. The CDR3 spells CASSPLGQLATNEKLFF. CDR3 nucleotide sequence: TGTGCCAGCTCACCTCTCGGGCAGCTTGCAACTAATGAAAAACTGTTTTTT.

The CDR3: CASSSIWTVNYGYTF. The CDR3, as DNA: TGTGCCAGCAGCTCAATTTGGACGGTAAACTATGGCTACACCTTC. The V and J genes are TRBV6-1 and TRBJ1-2; D gene uncertain. Looked up from germline, CDR1 is MNHNS and CDR2 is SASEGT. The CDR3 is 15 residues long. V lost 6 bases and J lost 2, with 16 bases in between.

This clone came up a few times. The rearrangement joins TRBV18 to TRBJ1-6; a possible D gene is TRBD1 (6 bases). The CDR3 is 15 residues long. Germline V gives CDR1 KGHSH, CDR2 LQKENI. The V and J ends lost 6 bases and 6 bases respectively, with 15 bases between them. CDR3 bases: TGTGCCAGCTCGAGGTCCCAAGGGGGTAATTCACCCCTCCACTTT. Protein sequence: CASSRSQGGNSPLHF.

This chain uses TRBV7-9 with TRBJ1-4, with D uncertain. Deletions cut 5 bases from V and 3 bases from J, with 16 bases between. This CDR3 spans 16 amino acids. CDR1 and CDR2 (germline): SEHNR, FQNEAQ (reference sequence). CDR3 residues: CASSQTVRGPNEKLFF. CDR3 in DNA: TGTGCCAGCAGCCAAACCGTCCGGGGTCCTAATGAAAAACTGTTTTTT.